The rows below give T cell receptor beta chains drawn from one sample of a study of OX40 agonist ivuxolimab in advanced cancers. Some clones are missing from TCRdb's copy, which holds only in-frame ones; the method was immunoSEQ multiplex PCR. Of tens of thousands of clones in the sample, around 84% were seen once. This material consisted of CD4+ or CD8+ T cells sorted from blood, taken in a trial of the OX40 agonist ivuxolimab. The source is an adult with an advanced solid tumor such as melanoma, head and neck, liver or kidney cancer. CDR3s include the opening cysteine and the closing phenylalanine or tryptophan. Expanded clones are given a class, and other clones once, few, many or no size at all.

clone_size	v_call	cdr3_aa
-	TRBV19	CASSITPAGGYTF
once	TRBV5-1	CASSPGTGSYNEQFF
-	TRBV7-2	CASSLEWVAGVLTYEQYF
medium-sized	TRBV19	CASTVADRGNQPQHF
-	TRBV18	CASSPPSGGQETQYF
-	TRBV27	CASSFTGNIRYNEQFF
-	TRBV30	CAWSPGTWEQYF
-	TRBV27	CASSSGPQSTGMDYEQYF
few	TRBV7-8	CASSLGSGQRNEKLFF
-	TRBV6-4	CASRETSGSTDTQYF
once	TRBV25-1	CASSLSEFRALHF
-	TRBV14	CASSWGFNGYTF
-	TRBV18	CASSPDQNVLTF
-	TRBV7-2	CASSPERGAWDTQYF
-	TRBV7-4	CASTPYDGPYDEQFF
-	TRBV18	CASSPRQEVANVLTF